This T cell receptor (beta chain) was sequenced in a study of tumor-infiltrating lymphocytes in glioblastoma multiforme (dated 2017 in TCRdb). Study-level background: The study tested whether intratumoral genomic heterogeneity fosters TIL diversity by jointly investigating somatic mutations, TIL diversity and immune response activity.

The CDR3 is 14 amino acids in total, end residues counted. Only the CDR3 region is kept as DNA, spanning 42 bases read in frame from base 1. V gives up 4 bases and J gives up 6 bases, and the segment between their germline ends measures 14 bases. CDR1 SGHRS and CDR2 YFSETQ were looked up in the germline V gene. The research as a whole found: Generalizability was limited because only one glioblastoma patient was included in the TCR and somatic mutation analysis. Because T cells carry unequal numbers of TCR transcripts, RNA-based TCR sequencing may distort clone frequencies. T cells were not sorted into functional subsets, which the authors noted as a future improvement.

This clonotype was seen at least ten times. This clone's antigen is unknown. This CDR3 is missing its conserved last phenylalanine or tryptophan, likely due to a read error. The AllPrep DNA/RNA mini kit was used to purify genomic DNA and total RNA at the same time from each of the 10 to 11 tumor samples. OD 260/280 ratios above 1.9 and RNA integrity numbers above 6.5 were observed for all RNA. TCRB libraries were constructed from RNA through three rounds of nested multiplex PCR following a modified ARM-PCR protocol with multiple V-beta primers and a C-beta primer. ProtoScript II Reverse Transcriptase and a C-beta primer were used to synthesize TCRB-specific cDNA from about 0.5 ug total RNA. The description of the TCRB libraries did not include any unique molecular identifiers. In the third PCR, barcodes and adapters were added over about 25 cycles with Deep VentR (exo-) polymerase, and the 250-500 bp bands were then gel purified. An Illumina HiSeq 2500 was used to sequence the TCRB libraries with 250 bp paired-end reads. The study's processing was this. Trimmomatic was used to clean reads, FLASH to merge reads, MiGEC to assign V, D and J segments, and VDJtools to perform the analysis. Repertoire diversity was quantified with the Shannon-Wiener diversity index calculated using VDJtools. TCRdb itself trimmed the public reads at Q25 with fastp, ran MiXCR and retained productive beta chains. Each entry merges the rows of one CDR3 protein and shows their most common DNA and genes. TCRdb, rather than the study authors, made the V and J calls. This sample has 9,500 to 12,000 distinct CDR3 sequences in its table, and roughly two thirds of those were observed once. Around 28% of the sample goes to the ten largest clones.

The sample comprised brain tumor tissue. The receptor was isolated from a male donor with glioblastoma. Here the chain combines TRBV5-1 and TRBJ2-1; perhaps TRBD2 is the D gene, with 5 bases matching. The nucleotides read TGCGCCAGCAGCCCTCGGGGTGAATTCAATGAGCAGTTCTCC. Its protein is CASSPRGEFNEQFS.